The 13 T cell receptor beta chains below come from one sample, sequenced in a study of cytotoxic CD8 clonotypes in ibrutinib-treated CLL. The repertoire was sequenced with immunoSEQ multiplex PCR; TCRdb's copy has only in-frame clones and lacks some. The table has 150,000 to 200,000 clones, approximately 90% seen once. Sequencing was performed on PBMCs, taken at disease progression, from a patient treated with ibrutinib. The receptors come from a human donor with chronic lymphocytic leukemia.

In its sample, this clone was seen once. The chain has TRBV6-5 and TRBJ2-1; D might be TRBD2 (5 bases). The CDR3 covers 15 residues. The germline V and J ends were trimmed by 7 bases and 0 bases, with 13 bases remaining between them. The germline CDR1 and CDR2 sequences are MNHEY and SVGAGI. The CDR3: CASTPRLSSYNEQFF. CDR3 in DNA: TGTGCCAGCACCCCGCGACTAAGCTCCTACAATGAGCAGTTCTTC.

The rearrangement links TRBV5-4 to TRBJ1-1, with D perhaps matching TRBD1 (5 bases). V lost 4 bases to trimming and J lost 0 bases, with 7 bases between them. Germline assignment: CDR1 SGHNT and CDR2 YYREEE (reference sequence). The CDR3 runs 13 residues. The CDR3: CASSPGVNTEAFF. The CDR3 coding sequence is TGTGCCAGCAGCCCGGGGGTGAACACTGAAGCTTTCTTT.

The chain has TRBV9 and TRBJ2-1, with D maybe TRBD2 (6 bases). Trimming removed 1 base at V and 6 bases at J, with 14 bases between. Germline values: CDR1 SGDLS, CDR2 YYNGEE. This CDR3 region has 15 residues. The CDR3 nucleotides are TGTGCCAGCAGCGTACGGTGGGAGGCGGCCAATGAGCAGTTCTTC. It translates to CASSVRWEAANEQFF. The full variable domain, rest sourced from reference TRBV9 and TRBJ2-1, is DSGVTQTPKHLITATGQRVTLRCSPRSGDLSVYWYQQSLDQGLQFLIQYYNGEERAKGNILERFSAQQFPDLHSELNLSSLELGDSALYFCASSVRWEAANEQFFGPGTRLTVL.

The table lists this clone with a count of one. The chain's CDR3 is CASTLTGSYEQYF. The CDR3 DNA reads as TGTGCCAGCACCCTTACGGGCTCCTACGAGCAGTACTTC. The V and J genes are TRBV6-5 and TRBJ2-7; D not certain. Germline CDR1 is MNHEY and CDR2 is SVGAGI. The CDR3 runs to 13 residues. V was clipped by 7 bases and J by 0 bases, with 10 bases between them.

DNA of the CDR3: TGCGCCAGCAGCTTGACCACCGGGACAGAGCAGTATTTT. It specifies CASSLTTGTEQYF. The chain employs TRBV5-1 and TRBJ2-3, with 7 bases identical to TRBD1. CDR3 length: 13 amino acids. Germline V gene data show CDR1 as SGHRS and CDR2 as YFSETQ. Trimming took 1 base from V and 11 from J; bases not matched to a gene: 7.

Only one count was recorded for this clone. J is TRBJ2-7 and V is TRBV5-1, with D perhaps matching TRBD1 (6 bases). V shed 5 bases and J shed 4 bases, with 10 bases lying between them. This CDR3 region has 12 residues. Per the germline V gene, CDR1 is SGHRS and CDR2 is YFSETQ. CDR3 coding DNA: TGCGCCAGCAGGTTAGGGGGATACGAGCAGTACTTC. It encodes CASRLGGYEQYF.

The rearrangement links TRBV7-9 to TRBJ2-7; no clear D. CDR3 size: 12 residues. The V and J ends lost 5 bases and 4 bases respectively, with 9 bases between them. Germline loops: CDR1 SEHNR, CDR2 FQNEAQ (reference sequence). The CDR3 loop reads CASSPRAYEQYF. The CDR3 coding sequence is TGTGCCAGCAGCCCCCGGGCGTACGAGCAGTACTTC.

This chain uses TRBV4-2 with TRBJ2-1; 9 bases are shared with TRBD2. This CDR3 is 17 amino acids long. V lost 4 bases to trimming and J lost 7 bases; unmatched junction nucleotides: 14. Germline V gene data show CDR1 as LGHNA and CDR2 as YNFKEQ. The DNA of the CDR3 is TGTGCCAGCAGCCCCTTTGGCGGAGCGGGAGGTTCGAATGAGCAGTTCTTC. Amino acids: CASSPFGGAGGSNEQFF.

The V and J genes are TRBV9 and TRBJ2-5, with D unresolved. Per the germline V gene, CDR1 is SGDLS and CDR2 is YYNGEE. This CDR3 comprises 13 residues. V gave up 1 base and J gave up 2 bases, with 6 bases separating them. The CDR3 region has the DNA TGTGCCAGCAGCGTATCCGCACAAGAGACCCAGTACTTC. Translating it yields CASSVSAQETQYF.

The gene calls are TRBV20-1 and TRBJ2-7; 7 bases fit TRBD2. CDR1 DFQATT and CDR2 SNEGSKA come from the germline V gene (reference sequence). The V and J ends lost 5 bases and 12 bases, in that order; junction bases with no gene match: 10. The CDR3 is 11 residues long. CDR3 sequence (DNA): TGCAGTGCTGGGGTAGGCGGGAGTCTGTACTTC. Translated, it gives CSAGVGGSLYF.

This chain uses TRBV4-1 with TRBJ2-2; no reliable D call. The CDR3 has 16 amino acids. Germline CDR1 MGHRA, CDR2 YSYEKL. V was trimmed by 0 bases and J by 4 bases, leaving 12 bases between them. This chain's CDR3 is CASSQEAGKVTGELFF. As DNA, the CDR3 is TGCGCCAGCAGCCAAGAGGCAGGAAAGGTCACCGGGGAGCTGTTTTTT.

J is TRBJ1-5 and V is TRBV11-3; no clear D gene. Germline CDR1 reads SGHNT; CDR2 reads YENEEA. The CDR3 extends over 13 amino acids. V was clipped by 1 base and J by 7 bases, with 8 bases between them. CDR3 protein: CASSLGARQPQHF. CDR3 bases: TGTGCCAGCAGCTTAGGAGCCCGCCAGCCCCAGCATTTT.

The chain has TRBV9 and TRBJ2-5; weak D call: TRBD2 (6 bases). In germline, CDR1 is SGDLS, CDR2 YYNGEE. This CDR3 comprises 14 residues. V was trimmed by 2 bases and J by 5 bases, leaving 13 bases between them. CDR3 sequence (DNA): TGTGCCAGCAGCGTCCTGGGTGGAGGGGAGACCCAGTACTTC. Protein product: CASSVLGGGETQYF.